The rows below give T cell receptor beta chains drawn from one sample of a study of T cells after yellow fever vaccination. TCRdb reprocessed the 5' RACE reads via MiXCR and lists one record per CDR3 protein. Seen here are more than 250,000 distinct CDR3 sequences, 6.8% observed once, and the top ten hold over 15%. Sample: PBMCs, taken about 41 days after the first yellow fever vaccination. The receptors derive from a man between 18 and 35 years old who received the YFV17D yellow fever vaccine. CDR3s include the opening cysteine and the closing phenylalanine or tryptophan. The D gene is left open where the match is weak. The size field is filled for only some rows; it gives once, few, many or a size class.

TRBV15,NA,TRBJ1-5,NA,CATSTGTGHSNQPQHF,TGTGCCACCAGCACCGGAACCGGGCACAGCAATCAGCCCCAGCATTTT
TRBV12-3/TRBV12-4,many,TRBJ2-3,NA,CASSLRYTQYF,TGTGCCAGCAGTTTACGATATACGCAGTATTTT
TRBV9,NA,TRBJ1-3,NA,CASSVGGPNSGNTIYF,TGTGCCAGCAGCGTAGGCGGTCCAAACTCTGGAAACACCATATATTTT
TRBV11-3,few,TRBJ2-5,TRBD1,CASSSGRGRLETQYF,TGTGCCAGCAGCTCCGGCAGGGGGCGGTTGGAGACCCAGTACTTC
TRBV29-1,few,TRBJ1-1,NA,CSVVWGGAVNTEAFF,TGCAGCGTCGTGTGGGGGGGGGCAGTGAACACTGAAGCTTTCTTT
TRBV12-3/TRBV12-4,few,TRBJ2-7,NA,CASSPGHASGEQYF,TGTGCCAGCAGTCCAGGTCATGCATCCGGCGAGCAGTACTTC
TRBV20-1,NA,TRBJ2-5,TRBD2,CSARGPSGGETQYF,TGCAGTGCTAGAGGTCCTAGCGGGGGGGAGACCCAGTACTTC
TRBV6-1,many,TRBJ2-4,NA,CASTTPGAGNIQYF,TGTGCCAGCACCACCCCAGGCGCAGGAAACATTCAGTACTTC
TRBV7-9,few,TRBJ2-2,NA,CASSFPRTGHGELFF,TGTGCCAGCAGCTTCCCTCGGACTGGCCACGGGGAGCTGTTTTTT
TRBV29-1,few,TRBJ2-7,TRBD2,CSAPSGGPDWHEQYF,TGCAGCGCCCCGTCGGGGGGTCCTGACTGGCACGAGCAGTACTTC
TRBV20-1,few,TRBJ1-3,NA,CSARGEGNTIYF,TGCAGTGCTAGAGGGGAGGGAAACACCATATATTTT
TRBV7-9,few,TRBJ1-2,TRBD1,CASSLADRGLGYTF,TGTGCCAGCAGCTTGGCGGACAGGGGACTCGGCTACACCTTC
TRBV5-1,many,TRBJ1-1,NA,CASSLSLGAEAFF,TGCGCCAGCAGCTTGTCCCTGGGGGCTGAAGCTTTCTTT
TRBV9,NA,TRBJ1-4,TRBD1,CASSVLGTGDSGEKLFF,TGTGCCAGCAGCGTTCTCGGGACGGGGGACAGCGGAGAAAAACTGTTTTTT
TRBV24-1,few,TRBJ2-3,TRBD1,CATSDTGQGAASDTQYF,TGTGCCACCAGTGACACCGGACAGGGGGCGGCTTCAGATACGCAGTATTTT
TRBV9,NA,TRBJ2-3,TRBD1,CASTKTGVSVADTQYF,TGTGCCAGCACCAAGACAGGGGTCTCGGTGGCAGATACGCAGTATTTT
TRBV5-1,few,TRBJ1-2,NA,CASSPSGQNEHYGYTF,TGCGCCAGCAGCCCGAGCGGACAGAACGAACACTATGGCTACACCTTC
TRBV5-1,few,TRBJ2-3,TRBD2,CASSYSGGGADTQYF,TGCGCCAGCAGCTATAGCGGGGGGGGGGCAGATACGCAGTATTTT
TRBV27,many,TRBJ2-1,TRBD2,CASSFSGEGVDEQFF,TGTGCCAGCAGTTTTAGCGGGGAGGGCGTCGATGAGCAGTTCTTC
TRBV6-5,many,TRBJ1-4,TRBD1,CASSSTGWGEKLFF,TGTGCCAGCAGTTCGACAGGGTGGGGTGAAAAACTGTTTTTT
TRBV30,NA,TRBJ2-2,TRBD1,CAWKKTGTHTGELFF,TGTGCCTGGAAAAAGACAGGGACCCACACCGGGGAGCTGTTTTTT
TRBV10-3,NA,TRBJ2-1,TRBD2,CAISRLAGNNEQFF,TGTGCCATCAGCAGACTAGCGGGGAACAATGAGCAGTTCTTC
TRBV7-3,NA,TRBJ2-1,NA,CASSLTGVNNEQFF,TGTGCCAGCAGCTTAACAGGGGTCAACAATGAGCAGTTCTTC
TRBV12-3/TRBV12-4,many,TRBJ1-2,NA,CASSLQGWNGYTF,TGTGCCAGCAGCTTACAGGGATGGAATGGCTACACCTTC
TRBV4-1,few,TRBJ1-5,TRBD1,CASSQGGTGSHQPQHF,TGCGCCAGCAGCCAAGGTGGGACAGGGTCACATCAGCCCCAGCATTTT
TRBV10-1,NA,TRBJ2-3,NA,CASSEGGFGIDTQYF,TGCGCCAGCAGTGAGGGAGGGTTTGGTATCGATACGCAGTATTTT
TRBV4-1,NA,TRBJ2-2,TRBD1,CASRSKPGQGNTGELFF,TGCGCCAGCAGGTCCAAGCCGGGACAGGGGAACACCGGGGAGCTGTTTTTT
TRBV7-2,NA,TRBJ2-5,TRBD2,CASSLGSGGETQYF,TGTGCCAGCAGCCTGGGGTCGGGAGGGGAGACCCAGTACTTC
TRBV20-1,few,TRBJ2-3,TRBD2,CSAGLAGGTPDTQYF,TGCAGTGCTGGACTAGCGGGGGGTACCCCAGATACGCAGTATTTT
TRBV5-1,few,TRBJ2-1,TRBD2,CASSLEASGGAGQFF,TGCGCCAGCAGCTTGGAGGCTAGCGGGGGGGCGGGGCAGTTCTTC
TRBV9,many,TRBJ2-1,TRBD2,CASSVARLANEQFF,TGTGCCAGCAGCGTAGCTAGACTAGCCAATGAGCAGTTCTTC
TRBV7-8,many,TRBJ2-7,TRBD1,CASTHSWDREQYF,TGTGCCAGCACCCATTCATGGGACAGGGAGCAGTACTTC
TRBV6-5,NA,TRBJ2-3,TRBD1,CASSLNPGQGSDTQYF,TGTGCCAGCAGCTTAAACCCGGGACAGGGGTCAGATACGCAGTATTTT
TRBV20-1,many,TRBJ2-7,NA,CSAHGGRFLYEQYF,TGCAGTGCCCACGGCGGACGTTTTTTGTACGAGCAGTACTTC
TRBV10-3,few,TRBJ2-7,TRBD2,CAISLPSGGLYEQYF,TGTGCCATCAGCCTCCCTAGCGGGGGCCTTTACGAGCAGTACTTC
TRBV20-1,many,TRBJ2-7,NA,CSARDRGRPSIYF,TGCAGTGCTAGAGACCGGGGCAGGCCCTCAATTTACTTC
TRBV14,NA,TRBJ2-5,NA,CASSQDPGALPETQYF,TGTGCCAGCAGCCAAGATCCGGGGGCGCTTCCAGAGACCCAGTACTTC
TRBV6-6,many,TRBJ1-1,NA,CASSYRIPTEAFF,TGTGCCAGCAGTTACCGTATACCTACTGAAGCTTTCTTT
TRBV5-6,few,TRBJ1-2,TRBD1,CASSRQGLNYGYTF,TGTGCCAGCAGCCGACAGGGTTTGAACTATGGCTACACCTTC
TRBV6-1,many,TRBJ2-3,NA,CASRPASTDTQYF,TGTGCCAGCAGACCTGCCAGCACAGATACGCAGTATTTT
TRBV6-2/TRBV6-3,many,TRBJ2-1,NA,CASTGTPGRSRFF,TGTGCCAGCACTGGGACTCCGGGGAGATCCCGGTTCTTC
TRBV12-3/TRBV12-4,NA,TRBJ2-5,TRBD2,CASSPTSVGLETQYF,TGTGCCAGCAGCCCGACTAGCGTGGGCTTGGAGACCCAGTACTTC
TRBV3-1,NA,TRBJ1-2,NA,CASSHSLYGYTF,TGTGCCAGCAGCCACTCCCTTTATGGCTACACCTTC
TRBV7-2,few,TRBJ1-1,NA,CASSLGTGMGTEAFF,TGTGCCAGCAGCTTAGGAACAGGAATGGGGACTGAAGCTTTCTTT
TRBV19,NA,TRBJ1-1,NA,CASQKGQGSTTEAFF,TGTGCCAGCCAGAAAGGGCAAGGGAGTACCACTGAAGCTTTCTTT
TRBV4-1,few,TRBJ1-1,NA,CASSQPGRDTEAFF,TGCGCCAGCAGCCAACCCGGACGGGATACTGAAGCTTTCTTT
TRBV19,NA,TRBJ2-7,NA,CASSIDWLEDAYEQYF,TGTGCCAGTAGTATAGATTGGTTGGAGGATGCTTACGAGCAGTACTTC
TRBV29-1,few,TRBJ1-2,NA,CSVARGENYGYTF,TGCAGCGTCGCCAGAGGGGAAAACTATGGCTACACCTTC
TRBV5-1,few,TRBJ2-6,NA,CASSLGPGVGLANVLTF,TGCGCCAGCAGCTTGGGGCCAGGGGTGGGATTGGCCAACGTCCTGACTTTC
TRBV5-1,few,TRBJ2-5,TRBD2,CASSRTSGVQETQYF,TGCGCCAGCAGCCGGACTAGCGGGGTACAAGAGACCCAGTACTTC
TRBV10-3,many,TRBJ2-5,NA,CASRSTDRQETQYF,TGTGCCAGCAGAAGTACGGACAGACAAGAGACCCAGTACTTC
TRBV6-2/TRBV6-3,few,TRBJ1-6,NA,CASRLRGTDSPLHF,TGTGCCAGCAGACTAAGGGGCACGGATTCACCCCTCCACTTT
TRBV6-1,few,TRBJ1-5,NA,CASRQGISQPQHF,TGTGCCAGCAGGCAGGGTATCTCCCAGCCCCAGCATTTT
TRBV28,NA,TRBJ1-1,TRBD1,CASSPGQGDEAFF,TGTGCCAGCAGTCCGGGACAGGGTGATGAAGCTTTCTTT
TRBV7-8,few,TRBJ1-2,NA,CASSLGARGKGYTF,TGTGCCAGCAGCTTAGGCGCCAGAGGGAAAGGCTACACCTTC
TRBV20-1,few,TRBJ1-1,NA,CSASSPGNTEAFF,TGCAGTGCCTCGTCCCCAGGGAACACTGAAGCTTTCTTT
TRBV19,NA,TRBJ2-1,NA,CASSIERAPSYNEQFF,TGTGCCAGTAGTATAGAGAGGGCCCCCTCCTACAATGAGCAGTTCTTC
TRBV6-2/TRBV6-3,NA,TRBJ2-3,TRBD2,CASGGASSTDTQYF,TGTGCCTCGGGAGGCGCATCAAGCACAGATACGCAGTATTTT
TRBV20-1,NA,TRBJ2-3,NA,CSAGTRDTQYF,TGCAGTGCGGGGACTCGTGATACGCAGTATTTT
TRBV7-2,few,TRBJ1-3,TRBD1,CASTKDRGIGNTIYF,TGTGCCAGCACCAAGGACAGGGGGATAGGAAACACCATATATTTT